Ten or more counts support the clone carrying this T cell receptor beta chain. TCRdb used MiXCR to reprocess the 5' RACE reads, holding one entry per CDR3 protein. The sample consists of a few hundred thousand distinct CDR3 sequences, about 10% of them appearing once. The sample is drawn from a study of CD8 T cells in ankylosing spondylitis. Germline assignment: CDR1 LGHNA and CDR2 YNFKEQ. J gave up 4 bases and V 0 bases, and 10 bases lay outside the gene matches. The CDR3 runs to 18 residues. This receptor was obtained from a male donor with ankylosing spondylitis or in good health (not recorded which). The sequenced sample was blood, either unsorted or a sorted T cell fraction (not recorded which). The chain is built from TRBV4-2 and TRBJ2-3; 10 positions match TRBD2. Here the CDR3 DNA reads TGTGCCAGCAGCCAAGAGGTCGCAGCGGGGGGGTCGGCAGATACGCAGTATTTT. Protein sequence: CASSQEVAAGGSADTQYF.